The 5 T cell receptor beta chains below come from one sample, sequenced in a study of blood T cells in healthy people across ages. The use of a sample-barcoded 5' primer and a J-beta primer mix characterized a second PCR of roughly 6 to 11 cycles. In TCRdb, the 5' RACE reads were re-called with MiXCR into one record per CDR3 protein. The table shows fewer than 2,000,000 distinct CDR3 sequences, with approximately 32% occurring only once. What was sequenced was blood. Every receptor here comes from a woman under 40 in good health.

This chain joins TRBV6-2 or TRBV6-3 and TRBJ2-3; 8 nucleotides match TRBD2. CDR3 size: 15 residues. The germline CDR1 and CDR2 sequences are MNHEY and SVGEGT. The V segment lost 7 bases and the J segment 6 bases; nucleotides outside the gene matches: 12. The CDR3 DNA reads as TGTGCCAGCATTTTGTCTAGCGGGTTTGGTGATACGCAGTATTTT. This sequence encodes CASILSSGFGDTQYF.

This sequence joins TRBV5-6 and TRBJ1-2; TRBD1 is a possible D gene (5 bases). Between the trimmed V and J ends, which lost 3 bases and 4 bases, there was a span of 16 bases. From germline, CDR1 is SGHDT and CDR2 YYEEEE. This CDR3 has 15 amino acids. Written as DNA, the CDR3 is TGTGCCAGCAGCTCGGCTCGCAGGGAGCGCTATGGCTACACCTTC. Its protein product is CASSSARRERYGYTF.

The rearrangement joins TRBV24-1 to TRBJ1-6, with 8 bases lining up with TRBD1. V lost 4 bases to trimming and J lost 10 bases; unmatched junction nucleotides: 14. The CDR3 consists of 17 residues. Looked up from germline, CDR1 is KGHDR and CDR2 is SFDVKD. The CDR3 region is CATSDTRTGPRNSPLHF. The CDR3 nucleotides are TGTGCCACCAGTGACACCCGGACAGGGCCGAGAAACTCACCCCTCCACTTT.

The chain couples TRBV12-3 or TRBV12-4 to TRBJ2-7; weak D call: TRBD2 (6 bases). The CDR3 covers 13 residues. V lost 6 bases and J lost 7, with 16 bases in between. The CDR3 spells CASRGLPEWEQYF. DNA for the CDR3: TGTGCCAGCAGGGGACTGCCCGAATGGGAGCAGTACTTC.

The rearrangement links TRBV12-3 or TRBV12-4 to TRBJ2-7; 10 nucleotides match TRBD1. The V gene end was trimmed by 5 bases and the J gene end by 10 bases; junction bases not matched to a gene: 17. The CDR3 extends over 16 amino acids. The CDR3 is CASSLRDRGPGGEQYF. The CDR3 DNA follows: TGTGCCAGCAGTCTCCGGGACAGGGGCCCCGGGGGGGAACAGTACTTC.